The rows below give T cell receptor beta chains drawn from one sample of a study of CXCR3-negative and CXCR3-positive naive CD8 T cells. For each CDR3 protein, TCRdb gives one entry from its re-call of the 5' RACE reads, without DNA. Here the sample table reports tens of thousands of distinct CDR3 sequences. Sequencing was carried out using memory CD8+ T cells from blood. All receptors derive from a human donor in good health. Some clones in this sample may be carry-over from other donors' samples. Both conserved end residues are part of each CDR3.

TRBJ2-3 TRBV12-3/TRBV12-4 CASTSSWDRGYDTQYF
TRBJ1-2 TRBV12-3/TRBV12-4 CASSPYQGHGGYTF
TRBJ2-7 TRBV6-2/TRBV6-3 CASGTLWYEQYF
TRBJ2-7 TRBV6-6 CASRDLLDRGTYEQYF
TRBJ1-1 TRBV7-9 CASSPGWRGDTEAFF
TRBJ2-1 TRBV4-2 CASSRTSGGANEQFF
TRBJ2-7 TRBV4-1 CASSQEEPGAAYEQYF
TRBJ2-2 TRBV28 CASNGISRLTGELFF
TRBJ2-2 TRBV29-1 CSVQGRDTNTGELFF
TRBJ2-7 TRBV29-1 CSVEDESSGSSYEQYF